Shown below are 13 T cell receptor beta chains from a single sample sequenced in a study of control samples from healthy donors and cancer patients. This table comes from immunoSEQ multiplex PCR, and its TCRdb copy is limited to in-frame clones, with some not included. Counted here are around 120,000 clones, approximately 89% occurring once; the ten biggest clones make up less than 3.5%. Sequencing was performed on blood. The receptors were sampled from a man aged 40-55 years in good health.

Only a few counts were recorded for this clone. The chain couples TRBV30 to TRBJ1-2, with TRBD1 identical over 7 bases. Trimming took 4 bases from V and 8 from J; bases not matched to a gene: 4. CDR3 size: 11 residues. Per the germline V gene, CDR1 is GTSNPN and CDR2 is SVGIG (reference sequence). In DNA form, the CDR3 reads TGTGCCTGGACAAGGACAGGCGGCTACACCTTC. It encodes CAWTRTGGYTF.

This clone was detected only a few times. V usage is TRBV5-6 and J usage is TRBJ2-7, with D possibly called TRBD1 or TRBD2 (5 bases each). CDR1 and CDR2 (germline): SGHDT, YYEEEE. This CDR3 comprises 13 residues. Trimming took 4 bases from V and 3 from J, leaving 11 bases between them. Written as DNA, the CDR3 is TGTGCCAGCAGCGGGGACCCAGACTACGAGCAGTACTTC. Protein product: CASSGDPDYEQYF.

The rearrangement uses TRBV6-2 or TRBV6-3 and TRBJ2-7; 8 bases line up with TRBD1. This CDR3 region has 15 residues. V dropped 0 bases and J dropped 7; count of bases not matched to a gene: 8. Germline values: CDR1 MNHEY, CDR2 SVGEGT. DNA of the CDR3: TGTGCCAGCAGTTACTCGACAGGGGTGATGAGGGAGCAGTACTTC. Its translation: CASSYSTGVMREQYF.

The rearrangement uses TRBV2 and TRBJ2-2; D gene uncertain. CDR3 length: 13 residues. The germline CDR1 and CDR2 sequences are SNHLY and FYNNEI. Deletions cut 6 bases from V and 2 bases from J, with 7 bases between. Here the CDR3 reads CASSKLNTGELFF. The CDR3 DNA follows: TGTGCCAGCAGCAAACTAAACACCGGGGAGCTGTTTTTT. Based on the CDR3 plus reference TRBV2 and TRBJ2-2, the full variable domain is EPEVTQTPSHQVTQMGQEVILRCVPISNHLYFYWYRQILGQKVEFLVSFYNNEISEKSEIFDDQFSVERPDGSNFTLKIRSTKLEDSAMYFCASSKLNTGELFFGEGSRLTVL.

This clone appeared once. V is TRBV20-1 and J is TRBJ1-1; possible D gene TRBD1, 5 bases. The V end lost 6 bases, the J end lost 4 bases, and 18 bases lay between the germline ends. The CDR3 consists of 14 residues. Germline values: CDR1 DFQATT, CDR2 SNEGSKA (reference sequence). The CDR3 DNA reads TGCAGTGCGAGTGAGACAGCCGATAGCACTGAAGCTTTCTTT. It is translated as CSASETADSTEAFF.

This clone was seen a single time. The chain uses TRBV15 and TRBJ2-1, with D tentatively TRBD1 or TRBD2 (5 bases each). Germline V CDR1 and CDR2: LNHNV, YYDKDF (reference sequence). The CDR3 spans 17 residues. The V and J ends lost 2 bases and 0 bases respectively, with 14 bases between them. CDR3 nucleotides: TGTGCCACCAGCAGATCGGGACGATTGAGCTCCTACAATGAGCAGTTCTTC. This codes for CATSRSGRLSSYNEQFF.

V usage is TRBV6-1 and J usage is TRBJ1-1; no definite D call. The CDR3 covers 11 residues. Germline CDR1 reads MNHNS; CDR2 reads SASEGT. The ends were cut back, 6 bases at V and 8 bases at J, with 10 bases in the middle. This CDR3 is CASSHGREAFF. The CDR3 DNA follows: TGTGCCAGCAGCCACGGACGAGAAGCTTTCTTT.

J is TRBJ2-3 and V is TRBV5-5; TRBD2 might be the D (6 bases). Germline V gene data show CDR1 as SGHKS and CDR2 as YYEKEE (reference sequence). The CDR3 length is 14 residues. V gave up 3 bases and J gave up 8 bases, with 16 bases separating them. The CDR3 loop reads CASSSGLSEVTQYF. The CDR3 bases are TGTGCCAGCAGCTCGGGACTGAGTGAAGTTACGCAGTATTTT.

V gene TRBV2 combines with J gene TRBJ2-3, with D perhaps matching TRBD1 (6 bases). The CDR3 has 13 residues. V lost 7 bases and J lost 7, with 15 bases in between. CDR1 is SNHLY, CDR2 FYNNEI, per germline. The CDR3 DNA reads as TGTGCCAGCAATGGGGGCACAGGGAATACGCAGTATTTT. Translated, it gives CASNGGTGNTQYF.

The chain joins TRBV9 to TRBJ2-1, with D possibly TRBD2 on 5 matching bases. The CDR3 contains 11 residues. Germline lookup yields CDR1 SGDLS and CDR2 YYNGEE. Trimming left V 4 bases short and J 10 bases short, with 9 bases between. The CDR3 nucleotides are TGTGCCAGCAGCCGAGGGCCCGAGCAGTTCTTC. Protein product: CASSRGPEQFF. Drawing the rest from reference TRBV9 and TRBJ2-1, the complete variable domain is DSGVTQTPKHLITATGQRVTLRCSPRSGDLSVYWYQQSLDQGLQFLIQYYNGEERAKGNILERFSAQQFPDLHSELNLSSLELGDSALYFCASSRGPEQFFGPGTRLTVL.

This rearrangement joins TRBV7-9 to TRBJ1-5; TRBD1 matches 9 bases. V dropped 5 bases and J dropped 7; count of bases not matched to a gene: 6. This CDR3 has 14 amino acids. The germline V gene has CDR1 SEHNR and CDR2 FQNEAQ (reference sequence). The CDR3 spells CASSLQGAYQPQHF. CDR3 nucleotides: TGTGCCAGCAGCCTACAGGGGGCATACCAGCCCCAGCATTTT.

The chain has TRBV12-3 or TRBV12-4 and TRBJ1-5; D uncertain. The CDR3 consists of 13 residues. V shed 6 bases and J shed 7 bases, with 13 bases lying between them. CDR3 amino acids: CASREDSGQPQHF. Written as DNA, the CDR3 is TGTGCCAGCAGGGAAGACTCAGGACAGCCCCAGCATTTT.

The rearrangement uses TRBV27 and TRBJ2-1; the D is unclear. Trimming cost V 3 bases and J 5 bases, with 17 bases left between them. This CDR3 region has 16 residues. The germline gives CDR1 MNHEY, CDR2 SMNVEV (reference sequence). The CDR3 region has the DNA TGTGCCAGCAGTTTGTTCGGCACGGGCGGCGACAATGAGCAGTTCTTC. Its translation is CASSLFGTGGDNEQFF.